This T cell receptor beta chain was recorded in a study of blood T cell repertoires in COVID-19. Study overall: Sites across the United States, Italy and Spain contributed samples from acute and convalescent COVID-19. The analysed material was cDNA or gDNA that came from T cells, B-cell-depleted T cells, or PBMCs.

Profiled with immunoSEQ multiplex PCR; TCRdb holds only in-frame clones, not every one. Among around 140,000 clones listed, over 75% were seen once. The ends lost 9 bases at V and 0 bases at J; junction bases unmatched: 6. This CDR3 has 14 amino acids. CDR1 is SEHNR, CDR2 FQNEAQ, per germline (reference sequence). The V gene is TRBV7-9, the J gene TRBJ2-3; TRBD1 aligns across 7 bases. The material sequenced was peripheral blood. This receptor was obtained from a woman aged 50 to 60 with acute or convalescent COVID-19. The DNA of the CDR3 is TGTGCCAGGGACAGGTTAACAAGCACAGATACGCAGTATTTT. Its protein is CARDRLTSTDTQYF.